This T cell receptor beta chain was retrieved from a study of shared clonotypes between healthy human individuals. Study results and caveats: Sharing across a handful of donors was seen in 4% to 6.5% of naive CD4 clonotypes.

For this clone: The antigen is not known.

Genomic DNA belonging to each subset was distributed in equal measure over several immunoSEQ plates. Produced via immunoSEQ multiplex PCR; TCRdb's table is partial and in-frame only. Of around 700,000 clones in the sample, more than 70% were seen once. There are 15 residues in the CDR3. Trimming took 5 bases from V and 2 from J; bases not matched to a gene: 9. CDR1 is SGHNT and CDR2 is YYREEE in the germline V gene (reference sequence). The material sequenced was memory CD4+ T cells sorted from blood. This sample's subset: CD45RA-negative fraction. The TCR was taken from a woman in her thirties in good health. This chain uses TRBV5-4 with TRBJ2-7, with 8 bases aligning to TRBD1. The CDR3 is CASRPQGAQTYEQYF. The CDR3 DNA follows: TGTGCCAGCAGACCGCAGGGGGCCCAAACCTACGAGCAGTACTTC.